These T cell receptor beta chains were read from a single sample in a study of spatial heterogeneity in lung cancer. One entry per CDR3 protein results from TCRdb running MiXCR on the 5' RACE reads. This table has fewer than 45,000 distinct CDR3 sequences, 8% to 11% appearing once. The sample in question was PBMCs, obtained at follow-up. The receptors here all came from a female donor with early-stage non-small cell lung cancer. Both conserved end residues are part of each CDR3. D genes are given only for firm matches. Expanded clones are given a class, and other clones once, few, many or no size at all.

D	size	V	J	CDR3	DNA
-	-	TRBV14	TRBJ2-5	CASSRGTVVGTQYF	TGTGCCAGCAGCCGCGGGACAGTGGTTGGGACCCAGTACTTC
-	many	TRBV25-1	TRBJ2-1	CASSEVRDEQFF	TGTGCCAGCAGTGAGGTCAGGGATGAGCAGTTCTTC
-	many	TRBV11-2	TRBJ2-1	CASSWGRSEQFF	TGTGCCAGCAGCTGGGGTCGGTCAGAGCAGTTCTTC
-	many	TRBV28	TRBJ1-2	CASSVDSPYGYTF	TGTGCCAGCAGTGTGGACAGCCCTTATGGCTACACCTTC
-	-	TRBV6-2/TRBV6-3	TRBJ1-1	CASKESADQAFF	TGTGCCAGCAAAGAATCGGCAGACCAAGCTTTCTTT
-	-	TRBV5-4	TRBJ2-2	CASSSPGGDTGELFF	TGTGCCAGCAGCTCACCAGGGGGGGACACCGGGGAGCTGTTTTTT
-	few	TRBV6-5	TRBJ1-3	CATSPSRGNSGNTIYF	TGTGCCACATCCCCGTCGAGAGGGAACTCTGGAAACACCATATATTTT
-	-	TRBV6-1	TRBJ1-5	CASRRQSDGNQPQHF	TGTGCCAGCAGACGACAGTCCGATGGCAATCAGCCCCAGCATTTT
-	many	TRBV2	TRBJ1-6	CASSVTSPYNSPLHF	TGTGCCAGCAGTGTCACGTCGCCCTATAATTCACCCCTCCACTTT
TRBD2	-	TRBV9	TRBJ2-1	CASSVTALRGGPYNEQFF	TGTGCCAGCAGCGTAACCGCTCTGCGGGGGGGCCCCTACAATGAGCAGTTCTTC
TRBD1	many	TRBV30	TRBJ1-4	CAWGTGRNEKLFF	TGTGCCTGGGGGACAGGCCGTAATGAAAAACTGTTTTTT
-	few	TRBV2	TRBJ2-5	CASSATGKETQYF	TGTGCCAGCAGCGCAACAGGGAAGGAGACCCAGTACTTC
-	many	TRBV25-1	TRBJ2-2	CASSWGLNTGELFF	TGTGCCAGCAGTTGGGGACTCAACACCGGGGAGCTGTTTTTT
-	many	TRBV5-5	TRBJ2-7	CASSPPVRGTYEQYF	TGTGCCAGCAGCCCACCGGTCCGGGGGACCTACGAGCAGTACTTC
-	-	TRBV20-1	TRBJ1-1	CSARVIHVGPSQTEAFF	TGCAGTGCTAGAGTGATCCACGTAGGCCCGTCGCAAACTGAAGCTTTCTTT
TRBD2	-	TRBV7-9	TRBJ2-7	CASSPLAGGKEQYF	TGTGCCAGCAGTCCACTAGCGGGGGGAAAAGAGCAGTACTTC
-	many	TRBV5-1	TRBJ2-2	CATANTENTGELFF	TGCGCCACAGCTAATACAGAGAACACCGGGGAGCTGTTTTTT
TRBD2	-	TRBV14	TRBJ2-1	CASSLKRGEQFF	TGTGCCAGCAGCCTAAAGCGGGGGGAGCAGTTCTTC
TRBD2	many	TRBV20-1	TRBJ2-7	CSASSSGAYEQYF	TGCAGTGCTAGTTCTAGCGGAGCCTACGAGCAGTACTTC
TRBD1	medium-sized	TRBV2	TRBJ2-1	CASSGDRGDEQFF	TGTGCCAGCAGTGGGGACAGGGGCGATGAGCAGTTCTTC
-	-	TRBV15	TRBJ1-1	CATSRAVGSYTEAFF	TGTGCCACCAGCAGGGCGGTGGGCAGCTACACTGAAGCTTTCTTT
-	many	TRBV20-1	TRBJ2-5	CSARDPRGETQYF	TGCAGTGCTAGAGATCCTAGAGGAGAGACCCAGTACTTC
-	many	TRBV2	TRBJ2-2	CASSGSGTGELFF	TGTGCCAGCAGCGGGTCCGGCACCGGGGAGCTGTTTTTT
-	few	TRBV7-2	TRBJ1-5	CASSLVVGQPQHF	TGTGCCAGCAGCTTAGTCGTCGGTCAGCCCCAGCATTTT
-	few	TRBV9	TRBJ1-3	CASSVVPKGNTIYF	TGTGCCAGCAGCGTAGTCCCCAAGGGGAACACCATATATTTT
-	many	TRBV20-1	TRBJ2-7	CSARTPSSSYEQYF	TGCAGTGCCCGGACTCCCTCAAGCTCCTACGAGCAGTACTTC
TRBD2	many	TRBV28	TRBJ2-3	CASSPAGLDTDTQYF	TGTGCCAGCAGCCCAGCGGGGTTGGATACAGATACGCAGTATTTT
-	many	TRBV2	TRBJ2-5	CASMGRETQYF	TGTGCCAGCATGGGTAGGGAGACCCAGTACTTC
-	many	TRBV7-3	TRBJ2-2	CASSQAGTGELFF	TGTGCCAGCAGCCAGGCTGGGACCGGGGAGCTGTTTTTT
-	many	TRBV4-1	TRBJ1-1	CASSQVPRTEAFF	TGCGCCAGCAGCCAAGTTCCACGCACTGAAGCTTTCTTT
-	-	TRBV20-1	TRBJ2-5	CSAKSGGGETQYF	TGCAGTGCTAAATCAGGGGGGGGAGAGACCCAGTACTTC
TRBD1	few	TRBV18	TRBJ1-1	CASSPAATGGTEAFF	TGTGCCAGCTCACCTGCCGCAACAGGGGGCACTGAAGCTTTCTTT
-	medium-sized	TRBV20-1	TRBJ1-5	CSAMEPRPNQPQHF	TGCAGTGCTATGGAGCCCAGACCTAATCAGCCCCAGCATTTT
-	few	TRBV29-1	TRBJ1-2	CSVVVWDGVSLDYGYTF	TGCAGCGTTGTCGTTTGGGACGGAGTTTCGCTAGACTATGGCTACACCTTC
TRBD1	many	TRBV27	TRBJ2-7	CASSRSGQGRNEQYF	TGTGCCAGCAGTCGCTCCGGACAGGGGAGAAACGAGCAGTACTTC
-	few	TRBV30	TRBJ2-5	CAWSVGLQETQYF	TGTGCCTGGAGTGTTGGACTGCAAGAGACCCAGTACTTC
TRBD1	many	TRBV6-4	TRBJ2-7	CASSDRDRGYEQYF	TGTGCCAGCAGCGACCGAGACAGGGGCTACGAGCAGTACTTC
-	many	TRBV28	TRBJ2-5	CASSFFRGETQYF	TGTGCCAGCAGTTTTTTTCGTGGAGAGACCCAGTACTTC
-	many	TRBV7-8	TRBJ2-5	CASSLFSQETQYF	TGTGCCAGCAGCTTATTCAGCCAAGAGACCCAGTACTTC